The 15 T cell receptor beta chains listed next were all sequenced from one sample in a study of blood T cell repertoires in COVID-19. Some clones are missing from TCRdb's copy, which holds only in-frame ones; the method was immunoSEQ multiplex PCR. The data contain under 300,000 clones, approximately 91% of them singletons. The source material was peripheral blood. The receptor set was obtained from a woman between 40 and 50 years old who had recovered from COVID-19.

This clone was picked up a small number of times. This chain connects TRBV6-1 to TRBJ1-5; D gene ambiguous. Germline lookup yields CDR1 MNHNS and CDR2 SASEGT. The V end was cut by 2 bases, the J end by 5 bases, with 7 bases between. The CDR3 consists of 13 residues. As DNA, the CDR3 is TGTGCCAGCAGTGAAAGCCCCTATCAGCCCCAGCATTTT. It encodes CASSESPYQPQHF.

The rearrangement joins TRBV2 to TRBJ2-5, with D tentatively TRBD2 (6 bases). This CDR3 is 15 amino acids long. CDR1 and CDR2 (germline): SNHLY, FYNNEI. Trimming took off 3 bases at V and 2 bases at J, with 13 bases between the two ends. The CDR3 loop is CASSEAGIRQETQYF. CDR3 DNA sequence: TGTGCCAGCAGTGAGGCGGGGATAAGGCAAGAGACCCAGTACTTC.

The V gene is TRBV6-2 or TRBV6-3, the J gene TRBJ1-2, with TRBD1 as a possible D gene (6 bases). Per the germline V gene, CDR1 is MNHEY and CDR2 is SVGEGT. V gave up 5 bases and J gave up 2 bases, with 9 bases separating them. The CDR3 sequence is 13 residues long. The CDR3 DNA sequence: TGTGCCAGCAGTCGAACAGGGAACTATGGCTACACCTTC. Protein sequence: CASSRTGNYGYTF.

The chain uses TRBV30 and TRBJ1-2, with D maybe TRBD1 (5 bases). The CDR3 loop spans 15 amino acids. Germline values: CDR1 GTSNPN, CDR2 SVGIG (reference sequence). V lost 0 bases to trimming and J lost 4 bases, with 15 bases between them. CDR3 in amino acids: CAWSVRAGPFYGYTF. The CDR3 region has the DNA TGTGCCTGGAGTGTACGAGCAGGGCCTTTCTATGGCTACACCTTC.

The sample holds a few counts of this clone. The rearrangement links TRBV28 to TRBJ1-5, with 7 bases aligning to TRBD1. The CDR3 loop spans 14 amino acids. J lost 3 bases, V lost 6 bases, and 5 bases had no gene match. Germline CDR1 is MDHEN and CDR2 is SYDVKM. CDR3 in amino acids: CASRRTGFNQPQHF. The CDR3, as DNA: TGTGCCAGCAGGCGGACAGGTTTCAATCAGCCCCAGCATTTT.

V and J are TRBV6-5 and TRBJ2-7; perhaps TRBD1 as D (5 bases). From germline, CDR1 is MNHEY and CDR2 SVGAGI. The CDR3 extends over 13 amino acids. Trimming took off 7 bases at V and 2 bases at J, with 12 bases between the two ends. The CDR3 protein is CASIDSYTYEQYF. In nucleotides, the CDR3 is TGTGCCAGCATAGACAGCTACACCTACGAGCAGTACTTC.

The CDR3 is CASSQVLSGSSPQHF. In DNA, the CDR3 is TGCGCCAGCAGCCAAGTTCTGTCGGGAAGTTCGCCCCAGCATTTT. The V gene is TRBV4-3, the J gene TRBJ1-5; the D is unclear. The CDR3 extends over 15 amino acids. Germline lookup yields CDR1 LGHNA and CDR2 YSLEER. V lost 1 base, J lost 9 bases, and 16 bases lay in between.

The V call is TRBV19, the J call TRBJ2-2, with D maybe TRBD1 (6 bases). CDR3 length: 12 amino acids. Between the trimmed V and J ends, which lost 5 bases and 7 bases, there was a span of 8 bases. The germline V gene encodes CDR1 LNHDA and CDR2 SQIVND (reference sequence). The DNA of the CDR3 is TGTGCCAGTAGTGTGGGACACGGGGAGCTGTTTTTT. Translated, it gives CASSVGHGELFF.

This clone has just one count. This chain uses TRBV29-1 with TRBJ1-5; possible D gene TRBD1, 6 bases. V lost 6 bases and J 6 bases, leaving 18 bases between the germline ends. From germline, CDR1 is SQVTM and CDR2 ANQGSEA. This CDR3 has 14 amino acids. CDR3 nucleotide sequence: TGCAGCGTCGCCATCACAGGGCAGGGTCAGCCCCAGCATTTT. Protein: CSVAITGQGQPQHF.

The CDR3 DNA follows: TGTGCCAGCCGGCCTATCGGGGCAGATACGCAGTATTTT. Protein product: CASRPIGADTQYF. The chain recombines TRBV7-2 with TRBJ2-3; tentatively, D is TRBD2 (5 bases). Looked up from germline, CDR1 is SGHTA and CDR2 is FQGNSA. The V end lost 8 bases, the J end lost 4 bases, and 13 bases lay between the germline ends. The CDR3 runs to 13 residues.

The J gene is TRBJ2-3, the V gene TRBV14, with 8 bases matching TRBD2. Per germline, CDR1 SGHDN and CDR2 FVKESK. Trimming removed 5 bases from V and 4 bases from J; junction bases left unmatched: 14. This CDR3 region has 17 residues. CDR3 sequence (DNA): TGTGCCAGCAGCGAAGCCCTTCGGGGGGGAGGGGCAGATACGCAGTATTTT. Translation gives CASSEALRGGGADTQYF.

The gene calls are TRBV24-1 and TRBJ1-2; TRBD1 might be the D (5 bases). CDR1 is KGHDR and CDR2 is SFDVKD in the germline V gene. The germline V and J ends were trimmed by 5 bases and 5 bases, with 11 bases remaining between them. The CDR3 has 13 residues. This CDR3 is CATSVGGGYGYTF. The CDR3 DNA is TGTGCCACCAGTGTCGGGGGGGGTTATGGCTACACCTTC.

This chain joins TRBV28 and TRBJ2-6, with a tentative D call TRBD2 (6 bases). The CDR3 runs 15 residues. The V gene lost 5 bases and the J gene lost 2 bases, with 10 bases spanning the gap. Germline loops: CDR1 MDHEN, CDR2 SYDVKM. The chain's CDR3 is CASSPGSAGANVLTF. CDR3 DNA: TGTGCCAGCAGTCCCGGGAGTGCTGGGGCCAACGTCCTGACTTTC.

The rearrangement links TRBV7-9 to TRBJ2-1; 10 nucleotides line up with TRBD2. V gave up 4 bases and J gave up 8 bases; unmatched junction bases: 8. Germline V gene data show CDR1 as SEHNR and CDR2 as FQNEAQ (reference sequence). The CDR3 runs to 15 residues. The CDR3 DNA reads as TGTGCCAGCAGCTCAGCGGGAGGGCCCGGTTATGAGCAGTTCTTC. This sequence encodes CASSSAGGPGYEQFF.

The chain joins TRBV11-3 to TRBJ2-1; 11 bases are a match to TRBD2. CDR1 and CDR2 from the germline V gene are SGHNT and YENEEA. The CDR3 has 17 amino acids. The junction had 11 bases not matched to a gene; V was cut back by 3 bases and J by 7 bases. CDR3 region: CASSFSQLAGENNEQFF. In DNA, the CDR3 is TGTGCCAGCAGCTTTTCCCAACTAGCGGGAGAAAATAATGAGCAGTTCTTC.